This is a list of T cell receptor beta chains from one sample in a study of blood T cell repertoires in COVID-19. Here immunoSEQ multiplex PCR was the method, and the copy in TCRdb shows in-frame clones only, minus some. In the table there are fewer than 350,000 clones, approximately 88% of which are singletons. The sequenced sample consisted of peripheral blood. Receptor source: a man in his late teens or twenties with active or convalescent COVID-19. Both conserved end residues are part of each CDR3. D genes are given only for firm matches. The size entry is marked missing in some rows and otherwise reads once, few, many or a size class.

J | V | size | length | D | DNA | CDR3
TRBJ1-1 | TRBV5-1 | - | 12 | - | TGCGCCAGCAGTGCGGGGAACACTGAAGCTTTCTTT | CASSAGNTEAFF
TRBJ1-3 | TRBV7-8 | - | 13 | - | TGTGCCAGCGCGGGGGGGCTCGGAAACACCATATATTTT | CASAGGLGNTIYF
TRBJ1-5 | TRBV2 | - | 13 | - | TGTGCCAGCAGTGAGGGCGTCAATCAGCCCCAGCATTTT | CASSEGVNQPQHF
TRBJ2-5 | TRBV19 | - | 16 | TRBD1 | TGTGCCAGTAGCGGACCCCGGGACAGGGGGCAGTGGACCCAGTACTTC | CASSGPRDRGQWTQYF
TRBJ2-7 | TRBV6-2/TRBV6-3 | - | 14 | TRBD2 | TGTGCCAGCAGCCTCGGACTAGCGGGGTACGAGCAGTACTTC | CASSLGLAGYEQYF
TRBJ2-2 | TRBV7-2 | - | 17 | - | TGTGCCAGCAGCTTAGCCTCCGGGGTGTTGATAACCGGGGAGCTGTTTTTT | CASSLASGVLITGELFF
TRBJ2-7 | TRBV9 | once | 13 | - | TGTGCCAGCAGCGACTCCGGGGCCTACGAGCAGTACTTC | CASSDSGAYEQYF
TRBJ1-2 | TRBV12-5 | - | 16 | - | TGTGCTAGTGGTTTGGTCAGCGGGGATTGGGGCTATGGCTACACCTTC | CASGLVSGDWGYGYTF
TRBJ1-5 | TRBV18 | - | 16 | TRBD1 | TGTGCCAGCTCACCACCGGGACAGGGGAATCGTCAGCCCCAGCATTTT | CASSPPGQGNRQPQHF
TRBJ1-5 | TRBV24-1 | - | 19 | TRBD1 | TGTGCCACCAGTGATTGGGGGACAGGGGCTTCGGATAGCAATCAGCCCCAGCATTTT | CATSDWGTGASDSNQPQHF
TRBJ1-6 | TRBV5-1 | - | 13 | TRBD1 | TGCGCCAGCAGCTTAGGGACAGCCTCACCCCTCCACTTT | CASSLGTASPLHF
TRBJ1-1 | TRBV11-2 | - | 14 | TRBD1 | TGTGCCAGCAGCTTAGGGACAGGCACCACTGAAGCTTTCTTT | CASSLGTGTTEAFF
TRBJ1-1 | TRBV4-1 | - | 12 | - | TGCGCCAGCAACTACGAGGGGGCTGAAGCTTTCTTT | CASNYEGAEAFF
TRBJ1-1 | TRBV10-3 | few | 15 | TRBD1 | TGTGCCATCAGGGGACCGGGACAGGGTAACACTGAAGCTTTCTTT | CAIRGPGQGNTEAFF
TRBJ2-3 | TRBV6-4 | - | 14 | - | TGTGCCAGCAGTGACAGGGGCCTCACAGATACGCAGTATTTT | CASSDRGLTDTQYF
TRBJ2-1 | TRBV7-8 | - | 16 | - | TGTGCCAGCAGCTTAGGTCGGGCAGGGTCTTACAATGAGCAGTTCTTC | CASSLGRAGSYNEQFF
TRBJ2-7 | TRBV12-3/TRBV12-4 | - | 13 | TRBD1 | TGTGCCAGCAGTCCGGGACAGGCCTACGAGCAGTACTTC | CASSPGQAYEQYF
TRBJ2-1 | TRBV5-1 | - | 14 | TRBD1 | TGCGCCAGCAGCCTGAGGGGGCTGCAGCATGAGCAGTTCTTC | CASSLRGLQHEQFF
TRBJ2-7 | TRBV19 | - | 16 | TRBD1 | TGTGCCAGTAGTAACTGGGACAGTTCGAACTCCTACGAGCAGTACTTC | CASSNWDSSNSYEQYF
TRBJ2-7 | TRBV19 | - | 14 | TRBD1 | TGTGCCAGTGGCAAGCGGGACAGGGAATACGAGCAGTACTTC | CASGKRDREYEQYF
TRBJ2-7 | TRBV13 | - | 16 | TRBD2 | TGTGCCAGCAGCTTAGAAGCGGGGGGGCCTCTCTACGAGCAGTACTTC | CASSLEAGGPLYEQYF
TRBJ1-2 | TRBV15 | - | 14 | - | TGTGCCACCAGCAGAGAACAGGTGAACTATGGCTACACCTTC | CATSREQVNYGYTF
TRBJ1-2 | TRBV13 | - | 17 | - | TGTGCCAGCAGCCTGGGACACACGATACCGGTCGGCTATGGCTACACCTTC | CASSLGHTIPVGYGYTF
TRBJ1-5 | TRBV5-4 | - | 14 | TRBD1 | TGTGCCAGCAGCGTGGGACAGGGTGATCAGCCCCAGCATTTT | CASSVGQGDQPQHF
TRBJ1-2 | TRBV2 | - | 12 | - | TGTGCCAGCAGTGTGGGAGGGACGGGCTACACCTTC | CASSVGGTGYTF
TRBJ1-4 | TRBV18 | - | 14 | TRBD1 | TGTGCCAGCTCATGGGACAGGCGAAATGAAAAACTGTTTTTT | CASSWDRRNEKLFF
TRBJ2-3 | TRBV29-1 | - | 14 | TRBD2 | TGCAGCGTTTCCAGCGGGGAGACGGGGGATACGCAGTATTTT | CSVSSGETGDTQYF
TRBJ2-5 | TRBV5-1 | - | 12 | - | TGCGCCAGCAGCGCGGATCAAGAGACCCAGTACTTC | CASSADQETQYF
TRBJ2-1 | TRBV4-3 | - | 13 | - | TGCGCCAGCAGCCTGACAGTTTGGAATGAGCAGTTCTTC | CASSLTVWNEQFF
TRBJ1-4 | TRBV12-3/TRBV12-4 | - | 13 | - | TGTGCCAGCAGTTTTGCCAGGAATGAAAAACTGTTTTTT | CASSFARNEKLFF
TRBJ1-1 | TRBV7-9 | - | 16 | - | TGTGCCAGCAGCCCCGGCCAGGGTATTAGGAACACTGAAGCTTTCTTT | CASSPGQGIRNTEAFF
TRBJ1-1 | TRBV5-6 | few | 14 | - | TGTGCCAGCAGCTTTCGGGTAACGGACACTGAAGCTTTCTTT | CASSFRVTDTEAFF
TRBJ1-1 | TRBV13 | - | 16 | - | TGTGCCAGCAGCTTAGGTACCGGGACAAGAGACACTGAAGCTTTCTTT | CASSLGTGTRDTEAFF
TRBJ1-5 | TRBV7-9 | - | 14 | - | TGTGCCAGCAGCCAGGACAGAAGCAATCAGCCCCAGCATTTT | CASSQDRSNQPQHF
TRBJ2-7 | TRBV19 | - | 11 | - | TGTGCCAGTACCGCCGGCTACGAGCAGTACTTC | CASTAGYEQYF
TRBJ1-1 | TRBV10-3 | - | 14 | TRBD1 | TGTGCCATCAGTGAGTCGGACAGGGACACTGAAGCTTTCTTT | CAISESDRDTEAFF
TRBJ2-5 | TRBV11-2 | - | 14 | - | TGTGCGGCCAGGGGAAGCGGCCACCAAGAGACCCAGTACTTC | CAARGSGHQETQYF
TRBJ2-7 | TRBV7-3 | - | 13 | TRBD2 | TGTGCCAGCAGCCCCAGCGGGGCAAACGAGCAGTACTTC | CASSPSGANEQYF
TRBJ2-3 | TRBV2 | - | 15 | TRBD1 | TGTGCCAGCAGTGAAGGGACAGGGGGCACAGATACGCAGTATTTT | CASSEGTGGTDTQYF
TRBJ1-2 | TRBV25-1 | - | 15 | - | TGTGCCAGCAGTAATACGGGACACCCTAACTATGGCTACACCTTC | CASSNTGHPNYGYTF
TRBJ2-5 | TRBV5-6 | - | 17 | TRBD2 | TGTGCCAGCAGCCCCGGAGGTAGCGGGGGGGCCTGGGAGACCCAGTACTTC | CASSPGGSGGAWETQYF
TRBJ2-6 | TRBV4-1 | - | 16 | - | TGCGCCAGCAGCCAAGATCCACATACTGGGGCCAACGTCCTGACTTTC | CASSQDPHTGANVLTF
TRBJ2-2 | TRBV5-1 | - | 17 | TRBD2 | TGCGCCAGCAGCTTGGCCGCTAGCGGGGAGAACACCGGGGAGCTGTTTTTT | CASSLAASGENTGELFF
TRBJ1-4 | TRBV5-1 | - | 17 | TRBD1 | TGCGCCAGCAGCTCCTCGGGGACAGGGGCAACTAATGAAAAACTGTTTTTT | CASSSSGTGATNEKLFF
TRBJ2-2 | TRBV2 | - | 13 | - | TGTGCCAGCAGGGCGGTGTACACCGGGGAGCTGTTTTTT | CASRAVYTGELFF
TRBJ1-6 | TRBV12-5 | - | 13 | - | TGTGCTAGTGGTGGGGGCGTGAATTCACCCCTCCACTTT | CASGGGVNSPLHF
TRBJ2-2 | TRBV5-1 | few | 14 | - | TGCGCCAGCAACCCGGACACTAACACCGGGGAGCTGTTTTTT | CASNPDTNTGELFF
TRBJ1-4 | TRBV6-6 | - | 15 | TRBD1 | TGTGCCAGCAGTTGGGACAGAACAACTAATGAAAAACTGTTTTTT | CASSWDRTTNEKLFF
TRBJ2-7 | TRBV11-2 | - | 13 | - | TGTGCCAGCAGCATGGGCGCAGCCTACGAGCAGTACTTC | CASSMGAAYEQYF
TRBJ1-6 | TRBV5-1 | - | 15 | TRBD1 | TGCGCCAGCAGCGCGTCGACAGGGTTAGGGTCACCCCTCCACTTT | CASSASTGLGSPLHF
TRBJ2-5 | TRBV14 | - | 15 | - | TGTGCCAGCAGTTCAATGCGGTCAGCGCAAGAGACCCAGTACTTC | CASSSMRSAQETQYF
TRBJ1-1 | TRBV10-1 | - | 15 | - | TGCGCCAGCAGCAATGGCGGGACCCTAACAGACCCCCTCGTCTTT | CASSNGGTLTDPLVF
TRBJ2-1 | TRBV18 | - | 14 | - | TGTGCCAGCTCACCGGGGCCATCCTACAATGAGCAGTTCTTC | CASSPGPSYNEQFF
TRBJ2-1 | TRBV7-6 | - | 17 | TRBD2 | TGTGCCAGCAGCTTGAGCACTAGCGGGGACCTTGGGAATGAGCAGTTCTTC | CASSLSTSGDLGNEQFF
TRBJ2-1 | TRBV7-7 | - | 15 | TRBD2 | TGTGCCAGCAGCCAACGACTAGCGGGGGGTGGTGAGCAGTTCTTC | CASSQRLAGGGEQFF